These 22 T cell receptor beta chains were sequenced from one sample in a study of spatial heterogeneity in lung cancer. TCRdb reprocessed the 5' RACE reads via MiXCR and lists one record per CDR3 protein. The sample contains 43,000 or so distinct CDR3 sequences, nearly 7% of which appear only once. Time point here: sample taken at primary tumor resection. This specimen consisted of PBMCs, obtained at surgery. The receptors originated from a female donor with early-stage non-small cell lung cancer.

The sample holds many counts of this clonotype. The J gene is TRBJ1-5, the V gene TRBV3-2; the table calls TRBD1, which could not be checked here. TRBV3-2 is a documented pseudogene. The length of the CDR3 is 17 residues. The CDR3 region has the DNA TGTGCCAGCAGCCGGTCGGAGGGGGCGAGAAGCAATCAGCCCCAGCATTTT. Protein: CASSRSEGARSNQPQHF.

The sample holds many counts of this clonotype. V is TRBV5-1 and J is TRBJ2-1; D is possibly TRBD1 or TRBD2 (5 bases each). There are 15 residues in the CDR3. Deletions cut 4 bases from V and 5 bases from J, with 16 bases between. Per germline, CDR1 SGHRS and CDR2 YFSETQ. The CDR3 DNA reads TGCGCCAGCAGCCTGGCAGGGAGCTCGGACAATGAGCAGTTCTTC. It translates to CASSLAGSSDNEQFF.

This clonotype was observed many times. The V and J genes are TRBV20-1 and TRBJ2-7; D is unclear. The CDR3 loop spans 11 amino acids. Germline V gene sequence: CDR1 DFQATT, CDR2 SNEGSKA (reference sequence). Trimming took 4 bases from V and 2 from J, leaving 6 bases between them. Here the CDR3 DNA reads TGCAGTGCTACAGATGCCTACGAGCAGTACTTC. Translating gives CSATDAYEQYF.

This chain connects TRBV29-1 to TRBJ2-3, with TRBD1 identical over 9 bases. Per germline, CDR1 SQVTM and CDR2 ANQGSEA. The V gene end was trimmed by 1 base and the J gene end by 4 bases; junction bases not matched to a gene: 3. The CDR3 sequence is 14 residues long. CDR3 nucleotide sequence: TGCAGCGTTGAAGGGGACAGGGCATCAGATACGCAGTATTTT. Its translation is CSVEGDRASDTQYF.

There are many counts of this clonotype. The chain carries TRBV20-1 and TRBJ1-3; D not certain. CDR1 is DFQATT, CDR2 SNEGSKA, per germline (reference sequence). The CDR3 sequence is 16 residues long. Deletions cut 1 base from V and 0 bases from J, with 13 bases between. CDR3 sequence (DNA): TGCAGTGCTAGAGTGGCTTACCCCTACTCTGGAAACACCATATATTTT. Translating it yields CSARVAYPYSGNTIYF.

The chain employs TRBV6-5 and TRBJ1-1; 11 nucleotides align to TRBD1. CDR3 size: 14 residues. CDR1 and CDR2 (germline): MNHEY, SVGAGI. V lost 7 bases, J lost 6 bases, and 7 bases stayed unmatched. CDR3 sequence reads: CASTRDRGTPEAFF. The CDR3 nucleotides are TGTGCCAGCACTAGGGACAGGGGGACCCCTGAAGCTTTCTTT.

This clonotype was found many times. The chain is built from TRBV7-2 and TRBJ2-5, with TRBD2 identical over 7 bases. Germline V gene lookup returns CDR1 SGHTA and CDR2 FQGNSA. J lost 5 bases, V lost 4 bases, and 7 bases had no gene match. The CDR3 spans 14 residues. For the CDR3, the DNA is TGTGCCAGCAGCTCCCCGACTAGCCCGGAGACCCAGTACTTC. Translation: CASSSPTSPETQYF.

This clonotype was counted at least ten times. The V call is TRBV6-5, the J call TRBJ1-1; perhaps TRBD1 as D (5 bases). Germline CDR1 is MNHEY and CDR2 is SVGAGI. The CDR3 is 16 residues long. With 6 bases removed from V and 1 base from J, the gap between germline ends came to 18 bases. Here the CDR3 reads CASSPRIGARNTEAFF. The DNA for the CDR3 is TGTGCCAGCAGCCCCAGGATCGGGGCACGGAACACTGAAGCTTTCTTT.

This clonotype has ten or more counts. The chain combines TRBV9 with TRBJ1-1; D gene uncertain. Trimming shortened V by 0 bases and J by 3 bases, and 6 bases separated the two germline ends. The CDR3 consists of 13 residues. Germline lookup yields CDR1 SGDLS and CDR2 YYNGEE. CDR3 sequence reads: CASSVARHTEAFF. CDR3 coding DNA: TGTGCCAGCAGCGTAGCCAGACACACTGAAGCTTTCTTT.

The sample holds many counts of this clonotype. CDR3 DNA sequence: TGCGCCAGCAGCTTGGTTGAGGGGGCGGGCGAGCAGTACTTC. This sequence encodes CASSLVEGAGEQYF. V is TRBV5-1 and J is TRBJ2-7, with 7 bases aligning to TRBD1. The CDR3 runs to 14 residues. The ends lost 0 bases at V and 6 bases at J; junction bases unmatched: 6. CDR1 is SGHRS, CDR2 YFSETQ, per germline.

This rearrangement joins TRBV4-3 to TRBJ2-2; no reliable D call. The germline CDR1 and CDR2 sequences are LGHNA and YSLEER. The CDR3 totals 14 residues. V lost 1 base and J lost 4, with 7 bases in between. The CDR3 reads CASSQGPATGELFF. The CDR3 coding sequence is TGCGCCAGCAGCCAAGGGCCAGCCACCGGGGAGCTGTTTTTT.

This clonotype was picked up many times. The V and J genes are TRBV29-1 and TRBJ1-1; no clear D gene. The germline V gene encodes CDR1 SQVTM and CDR2 ANQGSEA. The CDR3 runs 10 residues. V lost 7 bases and J lost 8, with 11 bases in between. The CDR3 DNA reads TGCAGCGCACTTATACCAGAAGCTTTCTTT. Its translation: CSALIPEAFF.

V and J are TRBV6-5 and TRBJ2-2; TRBD2 matches at 7 bases. After removal of 6 bases from V and 5 bases from J, the junction contained 12 bases not matched to a gene. CDR1 MNHEY and CDR2 SVGAGI come from the germline V gene. The CDR3 extends over 16 amino acids. In DNA form, the CDR3 reads TGTGCCAGCAGCGAGCCGTACCTAGCGGCGACCGGGGAGCTGTTTTTT. Its protein is CASSEPYLAATGELFF.

There are a few counts of this clonotype. The chain has TRBV4-2 and TRBJ2-5; possible D gene TRBD2, 6 bases. CDR1 LGHNA and CDR2 YNFKEQ come from the germline V gene. The CDR3 covers 18 residues. Trimming took off 3 bases at V and 2 bases at J, with 22 bases between the two ends. The CDR3 DNA reads TGTGCCAGCAGCCACAGCCCCGCGGCAGCGGGCCGGCAAGAGACCCAGTACTTC. Amino acids: CASSHSPAAAGRQETQYF.

This clonotype was counted many times. The chain combines TRBV10-2 with TRBJ2-1, with a tentative D call TRBD2 (7 bases). Trimming cost V 3 bases and J 10 bases, with 19 bases left between them. Germline loops: CDR1 WSHSY, CDR2 SAAADI. This CDR3 has 15 amino acids. CDR3 protein: CASSDGGARDEEQFF. Here the CDR3 DNA reads TGCGCCAGCAGTGATGGGGGGGCCCGGGATGAGGAGCAGTTCTTC.

In its sample, this clonotype was seen many times. The chain couples TRBV6-5 to TRBJ1-6; TRBD1 matches 7 bases. With V trimmed by 5 bases and J by 7 bases, 5 bases remained unmatched. Germline loops: CDR1 MNHEY, CDR2 SVGAGI. This CDR3 spans 14 amino acids. The CDR3 protein is CASSTQTGNSPLHF. The CDR3 coding sequence is TGTGCCAGCAGTACCCAGACAGGGAATTCACCCCTCCACTTT.

This clonotype was seen at least ten times. The chain carries TRBV6-2 or TRBV6-3 and TRBJ2-5; D is unresolved. Germline V gene lookup returns CDR1 MNHEY and CDR2 SVGEGT. There are 10 residues in the CDR3. V dropped 6 bases and J dropped 2 bases, with 1 base sitting between them. For the CDR3, the DNA is TGTGCCAGCAGGCAAGAGACCCAGTACTTC. Protein sequence: CASRQETQYF.

This clonotype was seen repeatedly, ten times or more. The gene calls are TRBV7-2 and TRBJ2-3; the D is unclear. The CDR3 is 15 amino acids. V was clipped by 0 bases and J by 2 bases, with 9 bases between them. Germline V lookup: CDR1 SGHTA, CDR2 FQGNSA. CDR3 bases: TGTGCCAGCAGCTTAGCGGCTCAGAACACAGATACGCAGTATTTT. It specifies CASSLAAQNTDTQYF.

The rearrangement uses TRBV28 and TRBJ2-3; D is unclear. Germline lookup yields CDR1 MDHEN and CDR2 SYDVKM. The CDR3 sequence is 15 residues long. V was shortened by 8 bases and J by 2 bases, with 17 bases between the two germline ends. CDR3 amino acids: CASRRPDILTDTQYF. The CDR3 DNA follows: TGTGCCAGCCGCAGACCCGACATCCTCACAGATACGCAGTATTTT.

This clonotype was seen a few times. The chain carries TRBV7-6 and TRBJ2-4; a weak D match, TRBD2 (5 bases). V lost 8 bases, J lost 5 bases, and 10 bases lay in between. Per germline, CDR1 SGHVS and CDR2 FNYEAQ. The CDR3 is made up of 12 amino acids. The CDR3 DNA follows: TGTGCCAGCGGCGGACTGGAAAACATTCAGTACTTC. Translation gives CASGGLENIQYF. Together with reference TRBV7-6 and TRBJ2-4, the CDR3 gives the full variable domain: GAGVSQSPRYKVTKRGQDVALRCDPISGHVSLYWYRQALGQGPEFLTYFNYEAQQDKSGLPNDRFSAERPEGSISTLTIQRTEQRDSAMYRCASGGLENIQYFGAGTRLSVL.

At least ten counts were recorded for this clonotype. The chain recombines TRBV29-1 with TRBJ2-7; tentative D call: TRBD1 (7 bases). The germline gives CDR1 SQVTM, CDR2 ANQGSEA. The CDR3 loop spans 11 amino acids. Trimming removed 8 bases from V and 6 bases from J, with 14 bases in between. CDR3 coding DNA: TGCAGCTTCTACAGGGGAGGCGAGCAGTACTTC. It specifies CSFYRGGEQYF.

This clonotype was detected many times. This chain uses TRBV11-2 with TRBJ2-2; D is perhaps TRBD2 (6 bases). The V gene lost 2 bases and the J gene lost 5 bases, with 12 bases spanning the gap. The CDR3 is 15 residues long. Germline assignment: CDR1 SGHAT and CDR2 FQNNGV. CDR3 coding DNA: TGTGCCAGCAGCTTACTGCGGGGTGGGACCGGGGAGCTGTTTTTT. It codes for CASSLLRGGTGELFF. The whole variable domain, filled in from reference TRBV11-2 and TRBJ2-2, reads EAGVAQSPRYKIIEKRQSVAFWCNPISGHATLYWYQQILGQGPKLLIQFQNNGVVDDSQLPKDRFSAERLKGVDSTLKIQPAKLEDSAVYLCASSLLRGGTGELFFGEGSRLTVL.